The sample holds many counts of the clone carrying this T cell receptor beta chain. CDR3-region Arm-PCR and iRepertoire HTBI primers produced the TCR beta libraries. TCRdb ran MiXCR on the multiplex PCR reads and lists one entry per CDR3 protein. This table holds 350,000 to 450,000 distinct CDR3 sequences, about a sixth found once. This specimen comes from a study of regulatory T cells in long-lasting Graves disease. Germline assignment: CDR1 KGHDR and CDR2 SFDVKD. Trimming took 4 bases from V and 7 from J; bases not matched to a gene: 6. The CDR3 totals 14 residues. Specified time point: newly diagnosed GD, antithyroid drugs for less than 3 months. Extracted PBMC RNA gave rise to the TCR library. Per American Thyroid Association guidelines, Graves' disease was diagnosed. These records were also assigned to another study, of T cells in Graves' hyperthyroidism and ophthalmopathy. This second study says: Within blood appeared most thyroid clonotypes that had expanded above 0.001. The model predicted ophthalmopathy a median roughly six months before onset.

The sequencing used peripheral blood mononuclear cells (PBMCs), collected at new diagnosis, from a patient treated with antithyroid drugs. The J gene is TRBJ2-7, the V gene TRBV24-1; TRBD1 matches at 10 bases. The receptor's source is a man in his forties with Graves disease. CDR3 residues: CATSDGTGVREQYF. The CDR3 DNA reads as TGTGCCACCAGTGACGGGACAGGGGTGAGGGAGCAGTACTTC.